The 19 T cell receptor beta chains below were found in one sample sequenced in a study of T cell changes during pregnancy in multiple sclerosis. Generated by immunoSEQ multiplex PCR, the TCRdb table keeps only in-frame clones and is missing some. The repertoire includes tens of thousands of clones, 90% to 95% of them detected once, and about 1.6% sits in the top ten. The sample consisted of peripheral blood, taken after pregnancy. These receptors were obtained from a female donor in good health, enrolled as a control in a pregnancy study.

The rearrangement links TRBV11-3 to TRBJ2-4, with D possibly matching TRBD1 (5 bases). The CDR3 sequence is 13 residues long. V was shortened by 5 bases and J by 8 bases, with 13 bases between the two germline ends. Germline CDR1 and CDR2: SGHNT and YENEEA. In DNA, the CDR3 is TGTGCCAGCAGCCCGACGACAGAGGACATTCAGTACTTC. The encoded protein is CASSPTTEDIQYF.

This rearrangement joins TRBV28 to TRBJ1-1; tentatively, D is TRBD1 (5 bases). This CDR3 region has 15 residues. Germline V lookup: CDR1 MDHEN, CDR2 SYDVKM. The V and J ends lost 5 bases and 0 bases respectively, with 13 bases between them. CDR3 bases: TGTGCCAGCAGTACCGGACGGGACTTGAACACTGAAGCTTTCTTT. Its translation: CASSTGRDLNTEAFF.

The CDR3 protein is CASSLLRDTQYF. CDR3 DNA: TGTGCCAGCAGCTTATTACGGGATACGCAGTATTTT. The chain has TRBV7-2 and TRBJ2-3; D is undetermined. V dropped 2 bases and J dropped 6 bases, with 6 bases sitting between them. This CDR3 has 12 amino acids. Germline V lookup: CDR1 SGHTA, CDR2 FQGNSA.

This clone was counted a single time. The genes are TRBV18 and TRBJ2-3; 14 bases are a match to TRBD2. This CDR3 is built from 18 residues. Germline CDR1 is KGHSH and CDR2 is LQKENI. With 3 bases clipped from V and 2 bases from J, the junction kept 7 bases outside the gene matches. In nucleotides, the CDR3 is TGTGCCAGCTCACCGTTCGGGACTAGCGGGGGACCCACAGATACGCAGTATTTT. This gives the protein CASSPFGTSGGPTDTQYF.

The rearrangement uses TRBV7-6 and TRBJ1-4, with 10 bases that match TRBD1. Germline values: CDR1 SGHVS, CDR2 FNYEAQ. The CDR3 runs to 15 residues. With 5 bases clipped from V and 5 bases from J, the junction kept 5 bases outside the gene matches. The CDR3 sequence is CASSKDRGINEKLFF. The CDR3 coding sequence is TGTGCCAGCAGCAAGGACAGGGGGATCAATGAAAAACTGTTTTTT.

V gene TRBV5-4 combines with J gene TRBJ2-1; 7 bases fit TRBD2. After removal of 9 bases from V and 8 bases from J, the junction contained 8 bases not matched to a gene. From germline, CDR1 is SGHNT and CDR2 YYREEE (reference sequence). The CDR3 has 12 amino acids. The CDR3 DNA reads TGTGCCATCGAGGGAGGGCACGATGAGCAGTTCTTC. Its translation: CAIEGGHDEQFF.

The chain has TRBV4-1 and TRBJ2-1; TRBD2 matches at 10 bases. Germline CDR1 MGHRA, CDR2 YSYEKL. The V and J ends lost 1 base and 4 bases, in that order; junction bases with no gene match: 1. The CDR3 extends over 15 amino acids. The CDR3 loop is CASSQALAGYNEQFF. For the CDR3, the DNA is TGCGCCAGCAGCCAAGCACTAGCGGGGTACAATGAGCAGTTCTTC.

V and J are TRBV6-4 and TRBJ2-1, with 8 bases that match TRBD2. Per germline, CDR1 MRHNA and CDR2 SNTAGT. The CDR3 loop spans 14 amino acids. The V and J ends lost 0 bases and 6 bases, in that order; junction bases with no gene match: 1. The CDR3 region is CASSDSSGANEQFF. The CDR3 DNA is TGTGCCAGCAGTGACTCTAGCGGGGCCAATGAGCAGTTCTTC.

This clone appeared once. The chain joins TRBV20-1 to TRBJ2-3; D is uncertain. CDR1 and CDR2 from the germline V gene are DFQATT and SNEGSKA (reference sequence). The CDR3 consists of 11 residues. Deletions cut 3 bases from V and 4 bases from J, with 5 bases between. CDR3 nucleotides: TGCAGTGCTAGGGCTCCAGATACGCAGTATTTT. It encodes CSARAPDTQYF.

DNA of the CDR3: TGTGCCAGCAGTTATTCGGCAGGGAAAGGCTACACCTTC. Translated: CASSYSAGKGYTF. The rearrangement uses TRBV6-5 and TRBJ1-2, with D possibly matching TRBD1 (5 bases). Germline assignment: CDR1 MNHEY and CDR2 SVGAGI. The CDR3 covers 13 residues. V was clipped by 3 bases and J by 8 bases, with 13 bases between them.

J is TRBJ2-5 and V is TRBV2, with D perhaps matching TRBD1 (6 bases). The CDR3 is 11 residues long. Trimming took 7 bases from V and 9 from J, leaving 12 bases between them. Germline values: CDR1 SNHLY, CDR2 FYNNEI. DNA for the CDR3: TGTGCCAGCATGGGGACACAATCCCAGTACTTC. It codes for CASMGTQSQYF.

The CDR3 DNA follows: TGTGCCAGCAGCTCAGCCAGGATCCCAGATACGCAGTATTTT. It yields the protein CASSSARIPDTQYF. V gene TRBV7-6 combines with J gene TRBJ2-3; D is uncertain. Germline V gene lookup returns CDR1 SGHVS and CDR2 FNYEAQ. The CDR3 covers 14 residues. Deletions cut 4 bases from V and 4 bases from J, with 12 bases between.

The V and J genes are TRBV7-2 and TRBJ2-1, with 8 nucleotides matching TRBD1. Trimming removed 1 base from V and 9 bases from J; junction bases left unmatched: 11. Germline CDR1 reads SGHTA; CDR2 reads FQGNSA. The CDR3 sequence is 16 residues long. In DNA form, the CDR3 reads TGTGCCAGCAGCTTAGTCCAGGGGGCTCAAGGCGGTGAGCAGTTCTTC. Translating it yields CASSLVQGAQGGEQFF.

The J gene is TRBJ2-5, the V gene TRBV11-2, with D possibly TRBD2 on 6 matching bases. Trimming took 2 bases from V and 1 from J, leaving 8 bases between them. This CDR3 comprises 14 residues. Per germline, CDR1 SGHAT and CDR2 FQNNGV. CDR3 protein: CASSLHGSQETQYF. The CDR3 bases are TGTGCCAGCAGCTTACACGGGAGCCAAGAGACCCAGTACTTC.

The genes are TRBV12-5 and TRBJ2-5; weak D call: TRBD2 (7 bases). There are 15 residues in the CDR3. Germline-derived CDR1 and CDR2 are LGHNT and FRNRAP. V dropped 6 bases and J dropped 4 bases, with 18 bases sitting between them. CDR3 sequence (DNA): TGTGCTAGTGGCCGGGGGGCGGGGGCAATAGAGACCCAGTACTTC. The encoded protein is CASGRGAGAIETQYF.

V usage is TRBV21-1 and J usage is TRBJ1-3. TRBV21-1 is described as a pseudogene. The CDR3 covers 16 residues. CDR3 DNA sequence: TGTGCCAGCAGCAAAGCTCGAAGAGTCTCTGGAAACACCATATATTTT. As protein: CASSKARRVSGNTIYF.

This clone was seen only once. The chain joins TRBV9 to TRBJ2-3; weak D call: TRBD1 (5 bases). Germline values: CDR1 SGDLS, CDR2 YYNGEE. CDR3 length: 15 amino acids. V was cut by 3 bases and J by 4 bases, with 15 bases left in between. The CDR3 protein is CASSAAGKRADTQYF. The DNA of the CDR3 is TGTGCCAGCAGCGCCGCAGGGAAAAGGGCAGATACGCAGTATTTT.

Only a few counts were recorded for this clone. The V gene is TRBV6-5, the J gene TRBJ1-6; D ambiguous. With 0 bases removed from V and 8 bases from J, the gap between germline ends came to 14 bases. Germline V gene lookup returns CDR1 MNHEY and CDR2 SVGAGI. This CDR3 is 16 amino acids long. CDR3 residues: CASSYSFLSSYSPLHF. As DNA, the CDR3 is TGTGCCAGCAGTTACTCTTTCCTAAGCTCGTATTCACCCCTCCACTTT.

The table lists this clone with a count of one. The chain is built from TRBV14 and TRBJ2-5; 15 positions agree with TRBD2. The germline gives CDR1 SGHDN, CDR2 FVKESK. The ends lost 4 bases at V and 2 bases at J; junction bases unmatched: 2. This CDR3 spans 16 amino acids. The CDR3 reads CASSLGLAGGQETQYF. The CDR3 DNA is TGTGCCAGCAGCCTAGGACTAGCGGGGGGGCAAGAGACCCAGTACTTC.